These 14 T cell receptor beta chains share one sample of origin, sequenced in a study of identical twins' blood T cells. TCRdb analysed the 5' RACE reads with MiXCR anew, one entry per CDR3 protein. This repertoire shows about 370,000 distinct CDR3 sequences, 28% found once; its top ten account for around 5.6%. Sequencing was done on a sample of PBMCs. These receptors were taken from a woman between 18 and 55 years old in good health.

This clonotype was detected only a few times. The chain has TRBV5-1 and TRBJ1-1, with D hard to call. Germline CDR1 SGHRS, CDR2 YFSETQ. With 4 bases removed from V and 5 bases from J, the gap between germline ends came to 12 bases. CDR3 length equals 13 residues. The CDR3: CASSLRSGTEAFF. DNA for the CDR3: TGCGCCAGCAGCCTCCGTTCGGGTACTGAAGCTTTCTTT.

This clonotype occurred a few times. The CDR3 spells CASTETGNTEAFF. CDR3 nucleotide sequence: TGTGCCAGCACCGAGACGGGGAACACTGAAGCTTTCTTT. The chain couples TRBV5-4 to TRBJ1-1; no reliable D call. This CDR3 has 13 amino acids. The V and J ends lost 6 bases and 1 base respectively, with 10 bases between them. Germline CDR1 reads SGHNT; CDR2 reads YYREEE (reference sequence). Full variable domain (rest looked up from reference TRBV5-4 and TRBJ1-1): ETGVTQSPTHLIKTRGQQVTLRCSSQSGHNTVSWYQQALGQGPQFIFQYYREEENGRGNFPPRFSGLQFPNYSSELNVNALELDDSALYLCASTETGNTEAFFGQGTRLTVV.

This clonotype was observed a few times. This rearrangement joins TRBV29-1 to TRBJ1-1; D gene uncertain. Germline lookup yields CDR1 SQVTM and CDR2 ANQGSEA. The CDR3 has 11 amino acids. The V gene lost 8 bases and the J gene lost 4 bases, with 11 bases spanning the gap. CDR3 loop: CSSGPATEAFF. The CDR3 DNA reads TGCAGCTCCGGGCCCGCCACTGAAGCTTTCTTT. Full variable domain (outside the CDR3, taken from reference TRBV29-1 and TRBJ1-1): SAVISQKPSRDICQRGTSLTIQCQVDSQVTMMFWYRQQPGQSLTLIATANQGSEATYESGFVIDKFPISRPNLTFSTLTVSNMSPEDSSIYLCSSGPATEAFFGQGTRLTVV.

This clonotype was observed a few times. The chain has TRBV7-2 and TRBJ1-1; no clear D. Trimming removed 8 bases at V and 1 base at J, with 8 bases between. Germline assignment: CDR1 SGHTA and CDR2 FQGNSA. The CDR3 contains 12 residues. The CDR3 spells CASPKENTEAFF. For the CDR3, the DNA is TGTGCCAGCCCCAAGGAGAACACTGAAGCTTTCTTT. The complete variable domain, with remaining parts taken from reference TRBV7-2 and TRBJ1-1, reads GAGVSQSPSNKVTEKGKDVELRCDPISGHTALYWYRQSLGQGLEFLIYFQGNSAPDKSGLPSDRFSAERTGGSVSTLTIQRTQQEDSAVYLCASPKENTEAFFGQGTRLTVV.

This clonotype was counted only a few times. CDR3 DNA: TGCAGTGCTTGTCGGGAACTAGCGGGTAATGAGCAGTTCTTC. Encoded protein: CSACRELAGNEQFF. The chain has TRBV20-1 and TRBJ2-1, with 9 nucleotides matching TRBD2. CDR1 and CDR2 from the germline V gene are DFQATT and SNEGSKA (reference sequence). J gave up 7 bases and V 5 bases, and 9 bases lay outside the gene matches. This CDR3 comprises 14 residues.

This chain connects TRBV20-1 to TRBJ2-7; 7 bases are shared with TRBD2. CDR3 size: 14 residues. Germline V gene sequence: CDR1 DFQATT, CDR2 SNEGSKA (reference sequence). V lost 5 bases and J lost 3; bases outside the gene matches: 10. CDR3 sequence reads: CSAHNPGGNYEQYF. Here the CDR3 DNA reads TGCAGTGCTCACAATCCGGGGGGAAACTACGAGCAGTACTTC.

This clonotype was observed at least ten times. This sequence joins TRBV6-5 and TRBJ1-2, with no clear D. Trimming shortened V by 7 bases and J by 4 bases, and 13 bases separated the two germline ends. Germline loops: CDR1 MNHEY, CDR2 SVGAGI. The CDR3 is 13 amino acids. This chain's CDR3 is CASMYDLGYGYTF. In DNA form, the CDR3 reads TGTGCCAGCATGTACGACCTGGGCTATGGCTACACCTTC.

The chain uses TRBV29-1 and TRBJ2-3; D is uncertain. The CDR3 sequence is 14 residues long. V was shortened by 0 bases and J by 3 bases, with 10 bases between the two germline ends. CDR1 SQVTM and CDR2 ANQGSEA come from the germline V gene. The chain's CDR3 is CSVEDKSRTDTQYF. CDR3 nucleotides: TGCAGCGTTGAAGATAAATCGCGGACAGATACGCAGTATTTT.

The V and J genes are TRBV11-2 and TRBJ1-3, with 10 bases fitting TRBD1. The CDR3 runs 16 residues. The V segment lost 4 bases and the J segment 4 bases; nucleotides outside the gene matches: 7. The germline CDR1 and CDR2 sequences are SGHAT and FQNNGV. In nucleotides, the CDR3 is TGTGCCAGCAGCTCCACCGGGACAGGGGCCGGAAACACCATATATTTT. This encodes CASSSTGTGAGNTIYF. Complete variable domain (other parts from reference TRBV11-2 and TRBJ1-3): EAGVAQSPRYKIIEKRQSVAFWCNPISGHATLYWYQQILGQGPKLLIQFQNNGVVDDSQLPKDRFSAERLKGVDSTLKIQPAKLEDSAVYLCASSSTGTGAGNTIYFGEGSWLTVV.

The chain joins TRBV5-6 to TRBJ1-2; D ambiguous. The CDR3 has 13 amino acids. Germline lookup yields CDR1 SGHDT and CDR2 YYEEEE. V lost 5 bases and J 4 bases, leaving 12 bases between the germline ends. The CDR3 spells CASRLQNTYGYTF. The CDR3 DNA reads TGTGCCAGCAGGCTCCAGAACACCTATGGCTACACCTTC.

This chain connects TRBV19 to TRBJ2-3; D perhaps matches TRBD2 (6 bases). Between the trimmed V and J ends, which lost 9 bases and 5 bases, there was a span of 21 bases. The CDR3 has 15 residues. CDR1 is LNHDA, CDR2 SQIVND, per germline (reference sequence). The CDR3 reads CASLSGHLSRDTQYF. The CDR3, as DNA: TGTGCCAGCCTGAGCGGGCATCTTTCAAGAGATACGCAGTATTTT.

The rearrangement links TRBV9 to TRBJ1-4, with D possibly matching TRBD1 (5 bases). Germline V CDR1 and CDR2: SGDLS, YYNGEE. The CDR3 loop spans 14 amino acids. The V gene lost 0 bases and the J gene lost 6 bases, with 9 bases spanning the gap. The CDR3 region is CASSVGGNDEKLFF. The CDR3 bases are TGTGCCAGCAGCGTAGGGGGCAACGATGAAAAACTGTTTTTT.

J is TRBJ1-4 and V is TRBV7-9; no firm D call. This CDR3 has 13 residues. The V gene's germline CDR1 is SEHNR and CDR2 FQNEAQ (reference sequence). Trimming took off 3 bases at V and 8 bases at J, with 10 bases between the two ends. This CDR3 is CASSLRPEEKLFF. The CDR3 region has the DNA TGTGCCAGCAGCTTGAGGCCGGAAGAAAAACTGTTTTTT.

CDR3: CASSTQGDYNSPLHF. The CDR3 DNA reads as TGTGCCAGCAGCACTCAGGGCGATTATAATTCACCCCTCCACTTT. The chain employs TRBV7-9 and TRBJ1-6; a weak D match, TRBD1 (5 bases). CDR1 SEHNR and CDR2 FQNEAQ come from the germline V gene (reference sequence). This CDR3 comprises 15 residues. Deletions cut 5 bases from V and 4 bases from J, with 12 bases between.